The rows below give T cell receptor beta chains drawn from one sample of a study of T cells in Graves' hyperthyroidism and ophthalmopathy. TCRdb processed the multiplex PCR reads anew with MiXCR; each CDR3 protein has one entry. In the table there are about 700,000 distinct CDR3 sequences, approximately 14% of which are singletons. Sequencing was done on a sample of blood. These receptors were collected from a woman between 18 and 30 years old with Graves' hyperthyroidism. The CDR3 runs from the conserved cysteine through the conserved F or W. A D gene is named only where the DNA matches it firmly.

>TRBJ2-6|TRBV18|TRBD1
CASSPLGDRSSGANVLTF
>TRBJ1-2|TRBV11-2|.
CASSFSRGNYGYTF
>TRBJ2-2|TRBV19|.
CASGSGPQWLNTGELFF
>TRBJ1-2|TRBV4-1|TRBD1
CASSQWTGEDYGYTF
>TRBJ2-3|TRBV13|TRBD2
CASSRGLAGVMGTDTQYF
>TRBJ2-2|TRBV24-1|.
CATSDYFGTKHTGELFF
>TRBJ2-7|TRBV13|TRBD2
CASSLERGRQYF
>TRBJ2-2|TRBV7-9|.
CASSSRFTGETGELFF
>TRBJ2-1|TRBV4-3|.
CASSAQGGNIYNEQFF
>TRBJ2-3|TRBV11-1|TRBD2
CASSLGLAGSDTQYF
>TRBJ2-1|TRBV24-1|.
CATGGESYNEQFF
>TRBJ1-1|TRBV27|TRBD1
CASSFHRDRVTPGWNEAFF
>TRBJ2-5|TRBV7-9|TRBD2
CASSRTSAWETQYF
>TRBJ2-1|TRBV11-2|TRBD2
CASSLEASGRASGGSYNEQFF
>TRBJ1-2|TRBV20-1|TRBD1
CSARDQGGGDYGYTF
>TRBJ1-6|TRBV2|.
CASSVQGGPLHF
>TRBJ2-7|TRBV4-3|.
CASSQEAGTSGEQYF
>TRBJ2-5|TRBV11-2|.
CASSFQATAQETQYF
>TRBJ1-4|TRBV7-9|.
CASSPDPPELFF
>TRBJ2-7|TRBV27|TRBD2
CASRKSGSSYEQYF
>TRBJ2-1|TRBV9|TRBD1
CASSATRDRSYNEQFF
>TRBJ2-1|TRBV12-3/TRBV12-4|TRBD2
CASNQKTSGRAFEQFF
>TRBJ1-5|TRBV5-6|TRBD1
CASSGGTGGNQPQHF
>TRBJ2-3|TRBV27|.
CASSPGPRPQYF
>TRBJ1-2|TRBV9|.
CASSVGGTYGYTF
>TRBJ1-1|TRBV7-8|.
CASSLGDTANTEAFF
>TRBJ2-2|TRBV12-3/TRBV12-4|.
CASSFWPGELFF
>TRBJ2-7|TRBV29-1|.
CSVEQGNEQYF
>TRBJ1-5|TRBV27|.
CASSYSEGSNQPQHF
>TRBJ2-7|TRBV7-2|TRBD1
CASSLATGAHYEQYF
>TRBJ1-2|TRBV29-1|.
CSVRSPAFYGYTF
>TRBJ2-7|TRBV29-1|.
CSVAPRASYEQYF
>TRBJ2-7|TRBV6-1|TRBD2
CASSPSLIGLAGAYEQYF
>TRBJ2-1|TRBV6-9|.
CASSSPVGHSEQFF
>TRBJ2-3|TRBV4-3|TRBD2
CASSQSLAGGHHGPDTQYF
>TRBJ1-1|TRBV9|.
CASSVGGWTEAFF
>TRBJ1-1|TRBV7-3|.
CASSLTKDTEAFF
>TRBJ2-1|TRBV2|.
CASSGQGVNEQFF
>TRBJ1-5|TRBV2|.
CASSGGGDQPQHF
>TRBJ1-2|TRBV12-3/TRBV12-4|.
CASTFLAGDYGYTF
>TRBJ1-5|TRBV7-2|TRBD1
CASSVEGQGHQPQHF
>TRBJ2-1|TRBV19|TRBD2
CASSIRGKLAGETYNEQFF
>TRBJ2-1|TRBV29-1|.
CSVGAALGDEQFF
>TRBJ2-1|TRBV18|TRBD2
CASSPSLAGGHEQFF
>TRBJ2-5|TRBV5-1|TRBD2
CASSFLGLAGGETQYF
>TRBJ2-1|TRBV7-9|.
CATSFWGTGEQFF
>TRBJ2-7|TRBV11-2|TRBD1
CASSPGGRGYEQYF
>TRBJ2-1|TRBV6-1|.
CASQSGGTYNEQFF
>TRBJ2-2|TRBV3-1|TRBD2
CASTPSGRWAGELFF
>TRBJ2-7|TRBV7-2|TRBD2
CASSLAQLAGRPYEQYF
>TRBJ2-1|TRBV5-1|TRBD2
CASSSGLADFYEQFF
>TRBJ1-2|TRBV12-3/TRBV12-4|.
CASSFGTADGYTF
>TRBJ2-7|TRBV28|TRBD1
CASSFYLDRVYEQYF